Below are 30 T cell receptor beta chains sequenced from a single sample in a study of T cells after yellow fever vaccination. MiXCR was run by TCRdb on the 5' RACE reads, yielding one entry per CDR3 protein. This table holds under 200,000 distinct CDR3 sequences, about 7% found once. The sample consisted of CD4+ T cells sorted from PBMCs, taken around 5 days after the first yellow fever vaccination. These receptors were taken from a young man who received the YFV17D yellow fever vaccine.

This clonotype was counted many times. The chain has TRBV25-1 and TRBJ2-1; D uncertain. The ends were cut back, 4 bases at V and 4 bases at J, with 8 bases in the middle. CDR1 and CDR2 from the germline V gene are MGHDK and SYGVNS. The CDR3 contains 13 residues. The CDR3, as DNA: TGTGCCAGCAGTGCACTGCAGTACAATGAGCAGTTCTTC. Translated, it gives CASSALQYNEQFF. The variable domain in full, with the rest retrieved from reference TRBV25-1 and TRBJ2-1, is EADIYQTPRYLVIGTGKKITLECSQTMGHDKMYWYQQDPGMELHLIHYSYGVNSTEKGDLSSESTVSRIRTEHFPLTLESARPSHTSQYLCASSALQYNEQFFGPGTRLTVL.

This clonotype has only a few counts. The V gene is TRBV20-1, the J gene TRBJ2-7, with D possibly matching TRBD1 (5 bases). The CDR3 has 14 amino acids. Germline CDR1 is DFQATT and CDR2 is SNEGSKA (reference sequence). V lost 3 bases and J 0 bases, leaving 12 bases between the germline ends. For the CDR3, the DNA is TGCAGTGCTAGGTCCGGACACAACTCCTACGAGCAGTACTTC. The encoded protein is CSARSGHNSYEQYF.

This clonotype was observed at least ten times. This chain links TRBV7-2 with TRBJ2-7; a possible D gene is TRBD2 (6 bases). The CDR3 loop spans 13 amino acids. Germline V gene sequence: CDR1 SGHTA, CDR2 FQGNSA. Trimming pared 5 bases from V and 7 bases from J, leaving 15 bases between. CDR3 nucleotide sequence: TGTGCCAGCAGCCAGGGACTGTCCGCAGAGCAGTACTTC. Translating gives CASSQGLSAEQYF.

This clonotype was recorded many times. CDR3 sequence (DNA): TGTGCCATCAGTGGCGAAGAAGCGCAGTACTTC. Translation gives CAISGEEAQYF. The gene calls are TRBV10-3 and TRBJ2-7; D call uncertain. Trimming cost V 4 bases and J 9 bases, with 10 bases left between them. Germline lookup yields CDR1 ENHRY and CDR2 SYGVKD. The CDR3 sequence is 11 residues long.

Many counts were recorded for this clonotype. The chain carries TRBV20-1 and TRBJ2-3, with 9 bases lining up with TRBD2. Germline lookup yields CDR1 DFQATT and CDR2 SNEGSKA (reference sequence). The CDR3 runs 16 residues. J lost 8 bases, V lost 6 bases, and 18 bases had no gene match. The CDR3 DNA is TGCAGTGCGACCCAGTCTAGCGGGGCCGCCCCGGGTACGCAGTATTTT. Translated, it gives CSATQSSGAAPGTQYF.

The table lists this clonotype with a few counts. The chain combines TRBV7-9 with TRBJ2-5, with a weak D call TRBD1 (6 bases). CDR3 size: 15 residues. With 5 bases removed from V and 7 bases from J, the gap between germline ends came to 20 bases. Germline assignment: CDR1 SEHNR and CDR2 FQNEAQ (reference sequence). CDR3 residues: CASSTLQGTRGTQYF. The DNA of the CDR3 is TGTGCCAGCAGCACCCTACAAGGGACACGTGGGACCCAGTACTTC. The full variable domain, rest sourced from reference TRBV7-9 and TRBJ2-5, is DTGVSQNPRHKITKRGQNVTFRCDPISEHNRLYWYRQTLGQGPEFLTYFQNEAQLEKSRLLSDRFSAERPKGSFSTLEIQRTEQGDSAMYLCASSTLQGTRGTQYFGPGTRLLVL.

This clonotype was seen ten or more times. The genes are TRBV27 and TRBJ2-3, with 8 bases that match TRBD1. Per germline, CDR1 MNHEY and CDR2 SMNVEV (reference sequence). The V and J ends lost 4 bases and 6 bases, in that order; junction bases with no gene match: 6. The CDR3 has 14 residues. In DNA form, the CDR3 reads TGTGCCAGCAGTTCGGACAGGGTCCAGGATACGCAGTATTTT. It specifies CASSSDRVQDTQYF.

The rearrangement links TRBV15 to TRBJ1-1; D gene uncertain. This CDR3 has 12 amino acids. Trimming shortened V by 2 bases and J by 4 bases, and 5 bases separated the two germline ends. CDR1 and CDR2 (germline): LNHNV, YYDKDF (reference sequence). CDR3 sequence reads: CATSRKSTEAFF. The DNA of the CDR3 is TGTGCCACCAGCAGAAAAAGCACTGAAGCTTTCTTT. The whole variable domain, remainder taken from reference TRBV15 and TRBJ1-1, is DAMVIQNPRYQVTQFGKPVTLSCSQTLNHNVMYWYQQKSSQAPKLLFHYYDKDFNNEADTPDNFQSRRPNTSFCFLDIRSPGLGDTAMYLCATSRKSTEAFFGQGTRLTVV.

This clonotype was recorded a few times. The rearrangement links TRBV7-3 to TRBJ2-2; 7 bases agree with TRBD1. CDR1 is SGHTA, CDR2 FQGTGA, per germline. The ends lost 4 bases at V and 7 bases at J; junction bases unmatched: 3. The CDR3 extends over 13 amino acids. CDR3 in amino acids: CASSSTGVGELFF. The CDR3 coding sequence is TGTGCCAGCAGCTCCACAGGGGTCGGGGAGCTGTTTTTT. The whole variable domain, filled in from reference TRBV7-3 and TRBJ2-2, reads GAGVSQTPSNKVTEKGKYVELRCDPISGHTALYWYRQSLGQGPEFLIYFQGTGAADDSGLPNDRFFAVRPEGSVSTLKIQRTERGDSAVYLCASSSTGVGELFFGEGSRLTVL.

This clonotype appeared many times. This chain joins TRBV4-3 and TRBJ1-1; tentative D call: TRBD1 (5 bases). V lost 0 bases and J lost 4, with 9 bases in between. The CDR3 extends over 14 amino acids. From germline, CDR1 is LGHNA and CDR2 YSLEER. The CDR3 is CASSQDGGGTEAFF. In DNA form, the CDR3 reads TGCGCCAGCAGCCAAGACGGGGGAGGCACTGAAGCTTTCTTT.

The V call is TRBV5-1, the J call TRBJ2-5; D could derive from TRBD1 or TRBD2 (5 bases each). Trimming took 4 bases from V and 4 from J, leaving 17 bases between them. CDR1 is SGHRS and CDR2 is YFSETQ in the germline V gene. The CDR3 runs 15 residues. This chain's CDR3 is CASSLPQGATETQYF. CDR3 nucleotides: TGCGCCAGCAGCCTCCCGCAGGGAGCAACAGAGACCCAGTACTTC.

In this sample, this clonotype turned up many times. This chain joins TRBV6-5 and TRBJ2-3; TRBD1 might be the D (5 bases). CDR3 length: 14 amino acids. Looked up from germline, CDR1 is MNHEY and CDR2 is SVGAGI. Trimming removed 4 bases at V and 2 bases at J, with 10 bases between. CDR3 protein: CASSLRGTTDTQYF. CDR3 sequence (DNA): TGTGCCAGCAGTTTAAGGGGTACCACAGATACGCAGTATTTT.

This clonotype was observed a few times. The CDR3: CASSFLSQETQYF. The DNA for the CDR3 is TGTGCCAGCAGCTTTTTGTCCCAAGAGACCCAGTACTTC. The chain combines TRBV7-2 with TRBJ2-5; no reliable D call. Germline-derived CDR1 and CDR2 are SGHTA and FQGNSA. Trimming took 3 bases from V and 1 from J, leaving 6 bases between them. There are 13 residues in the CDR3.

This clonotype was found many times. The V and J genes are TRBV5-1 and TRBJ2-3; TRBD2 is a possible D gene (5 bases). CDR3 length: 14 amino acids. CDR1 and CDR2 from the germline V gene are SGHRS and YFSETQ. V gave up 2 bases and J gave up 3 bases, with 10 bases separating them. In nucleotides, the CDR3 is TGCGCCAGCAGCTTTCTCTCGGGGACAGATACGCAGTATTTT. It specifies CASSFLSGTDTQYF.

The CDR3 spells CSAQGDAGGYTF. CDR3 DNA: TGCAGCGCACAGGGTGATGCCGGTGGCTACACCTTC. This chain uses TRBV29-1 with TRBJ1-2; tentatively, D is TRBD1 (6 bases). CDR3 length: 12 residues. Trimming removed 7 bases from V and 7 bases from J, with 16 bases in between. Germline assignment: CDR1 SQVTM and CDR2 ANQGSEA.

The table lists this clonotype with a few counts. This chain joins TRBV29-1 and TRBJ2-5; D is perhaps TRBD2 (7 bases). Trimming took 6 bases from V and 5 from J, leaving 19 bases between them. This CDR3 is built from 14 residues. Germline V gene sequence: CDR1 SQVTM, CDR2 ANQGSEA. The CDR3 region is CSVTGGREWETQYF. The CDR3 nucleotides read TGCAGCGTGACGGGGGGCAGGGAGTGGGAGACCCAGTACTTC.

This clonotype was seen ten or more times. The CDR3 loop reads CASSDLSPGQGDYGYTF. CDR3 nucleotides: TGTGCCAGCAGTGACCTGAGTCCCGGACAGGGAGACTATGGCTACACCTTC. The rearrangement joins TRBV6-1 to TRBJ1-2, with 8 bases aligning to TRBD1. Germline V gene lookup returns CDR1 MNHNS and CDR2 SASEGT. CDR3 length equals 17 residues. With V trimmed by 3 bases and J by 3 bases, 12 bases remained unmatched.

This clonotype was seen a few times. The J gene is TRBJ1-2, the V gene TRBV7-9, with D uncertain. CDR1 is SEHNR and CDR2 is FQNEAQ in the germline V gene (reference sequence). Deletions cut 4 bases from V and 0 bases from J, with 9 bases between. CDR3 size: 14 residues. The CDR3 nucleotides read TGTGCCAGCAGCTGGACGGCAGCTAACTATGGCTACACCTTC. Protein sequence: CASSWTAANYGYTF.

J is TRBJ2-2 and V is TRBV5-1; D remains unclear. With 5 bases removed from V and 4 bases from J, the gap between germline ends came to 3 bases. Germline lookup yields CDR1 SGHRS and CDR2 YFSETQ. CDR3 size: 11 residues. The CDR3 DNA is TGCGCCAGCAGGTTCACCGGGGAGCTGTTTTTT. Its translation is CASRFTGELFF.

This clonotype has at least ten counts. V is TRBV12-3 or TRBV12-4 and J is TRBJ2-7, with TRBD1 identical over 7 bases. Trimming cost V 5 bases and J 2 bases; bases outside gene matches: 6. The CDR3 runs to 14 residues. CDR3 nucleotide sequence: TGTGCCAGCAGTCCAAAGACAGGGACCTACGAGCAGTACTTC. This encodes CASSPKTGTYEQYF.

This clonotype was seen more than once but under ten times. This chain connects TRBV7-2 to TRBJ2-5; D is perhaps TRBD2 (6 bases). The CDR3 length is 15 residues. V lost 6 bases to trimming and J lost 9 bases, with 23 bases between them. Germline-derived CDR1 and CDR2 are SGHTA and FQGNSA. CDR3 nucleotides: TGTGCCAGCAGGGGCCGCGGGACTGCACTCGGGGCCCAGTACTTC. Its protein is CASRGRGTALGAQYF.

This clonotype was counted ten times or more. The chain links TRBV5-1 to TRBJ2-1; 13 nucleotides match TRBD2. Looked up from germline, CDR1 is SGHRS and CDR2 is YFSETQ. After removal of 7 bases from V and 5 bases from J, the junction contained 9 bases not matched to a gene. There are 16 residues in the CDR3. Here the CDR3 DNA reads TGCGCCAGCGGACTACCGGGACTAGCGGGGAACAATGAGCAGTTCTTC. It translates to CASGLPGLAGNNEQFF.

The genes are TRBV5-1 and TRBJ1-5; unclear D gene. Trimming took off 4 bases at V and 5 bases at J, with 13 bases between the two ends. Germline loops: CDR1 SGHRS, CDR2 YFSETQ. CDR3 size: 14 residues. CDR3 nucleotide sequence: TGCGCCAGCAGCACGGGAGGATCGGATCAGCCCCAGCATTTT. Translated, it gives CASSTGGSDQPQHF.

In this sample, this clonotype turned up a few times. The gene calls are TRBV6-1 and TRBJ2-7, with D possibly matching TRBD1 (6 bases). Trimming cost V 5 bases and J 2 bases, with 10 bases left between them. Germline V lookup: CDR1 MNHNS, CDR2 SASEGT. This CDR3 comprises 13 residues. The CDR3 DNA is TGTGCCAGCAGTCAACAGGGAACCTACGAGCAGTACGTC. As protein: CASSQQGTYEQYV.

The chain has TRBV5-4 and TRBJ2-4; D remains ambiguous. Trimming shortened V by 1 base and J by 5 bases, and 10 bases separated the two germline ends. There are 14 residues in the CDR3. Germline CDR1 SGHNT, CDR2 YYREEE (reference sequence). The CDR3 region has the DNA TGTGCCAGCAGCTTGTTCGGGCCCCAAAACATTCAGTACTTC. Translation: CASSLFGPQNIQYF. The full variable domain, with the rest looked up from reference TRBV5-4 and TRBJ2-4, is ETGVTQSPTHLIKTRGQQVTLRCSSQSGHNTVSWYQQALGQGPQFIFQYYREEENGRGNFPPRFSGLQFPNYSSELNVNALELDDSALYLCASSLFGPQNIQYFGAGTRLSVL.

There are many counts of this clonotype. The gene calls are TRBV11-2 and TRBJ2-4, with 7 nucleotides matching TRBD1. Germline CDR1 and CDR2: SGHAT and FQNNGV. There are 15 residues in the CDR3. J lost 8 bases, V lost 1 base, and 8 bases had no gene match. The CDR3 DNA reads TGTGCCAGCAGCTTAGTAGGGGGCAGGTCGGACATTCAGTACTTC. Protein sequence: CASSLVGGRSDIQYF.

This clonotype has at least ten counts. This chain connects TRBV5-1 to TRBJ2-7; D not certain. There are 15 residues in the CDR3. Trimming took off 4 bases at V and 0 bases at J, with 14 bases between the two ends. Germline loops: CDR1 SGHRS, CDR2 YFSETQ. Here the CDR3 reads CASSPATPISYEQYF. CDR3 bases: TGCGCCAGCAGCCCGGCGACACCGATCTCCTACGAGCAGTACTTC.

The chain is built from TRBV24-1 and TRBJ2-3; D is uncertain. The CDR3 is made up of 14 amino acids. Between the trimmed V and J ends, which lost 2 bases and 4 bases, there was a span of 9 bases. Germline CDR1 and CDR2: KGHDR and SFDVKD. The CDR3 DNA reads as TGTGCCACCAGTGATTCTTGGGAATCAGATACGCAGTATTTT. Protein sequence: CATSDSWESDTQYF.

This clonotype was counted a few times. The chain carries TRBV30 and TRBJ1-5; 7 bases align to TRBD1. CDR3 length equals 13 residues. Trimming at V came to 5 bases and at J to 4 bases, leaving 5 bases not matched to a gene. The germline V gene encodes CDR1 GTSNPN and CDR2 SVGIG (reference sequence). This CDR3 reads CAWADRANQPQHF. The CDR3 DNA reads TGTGCCTGGGCCGACAGGGCTAATCAGCCCCAGCATTTT. Variable domain in full (rest from reference TRBV30 and TRBJ1-5): SQTIHQWPATLVQPVGSPLSLECTVEGTSNPNLYWYRQAAGRGLQLLFYSVGIGQISSEVPQNLSASRPQDRQFILSSKKLLLSDSGFYLCAWADRANQPQHFGDGTRLSIL.

This clonotype was counted at least ten times. The V call is TRBV5-6, the J call TRBJ2-2; D call uncertain. The V gene's germline CDR1 is SGHDT and CDR2 YYEEEE. The germline V and J ends were trimmed by 0 bases and 4 bases, with 7 bases remaining between them. This CDR3 contains 14 residues. CDR3 residues: CASSLGVTTGELFF. The CDR3 region has the DNA TGTGCCAGCAGCTTGGGCGTGACCACCGGGGAGCTGTTTTTT.